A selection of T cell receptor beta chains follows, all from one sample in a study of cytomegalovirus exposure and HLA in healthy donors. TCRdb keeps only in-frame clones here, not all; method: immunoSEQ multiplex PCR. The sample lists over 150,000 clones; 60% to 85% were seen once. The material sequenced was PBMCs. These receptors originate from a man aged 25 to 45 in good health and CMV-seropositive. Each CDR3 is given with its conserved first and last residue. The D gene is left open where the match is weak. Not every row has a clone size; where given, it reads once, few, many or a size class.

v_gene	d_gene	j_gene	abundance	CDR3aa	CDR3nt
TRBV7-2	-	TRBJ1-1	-	CASSLASREAFF	TGTGCCAGCAGCTTAGCTTCCAGGGAAGCTTTCTTT
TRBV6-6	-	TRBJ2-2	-	CASRPTGNTGELFF	TGTGCCAGCAGACCGACAGGGAACACCGGGGAGCTGTTTTTT
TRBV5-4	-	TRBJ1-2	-	CASSADSTNYGYTF	TGTGCCAGCAGCGCGGACAGTACTAACTATGGCTACACCTTC
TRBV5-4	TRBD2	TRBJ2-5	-	CASNGGPSGGAQETQYF	TGTGCCAGCAACGGGGGTCCCAGCGGGGGGGCACAGGAGACCCAGTACTTC
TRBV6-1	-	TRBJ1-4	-	CASRAGTTNEKLFF	TGTGCCAGCAGGGCAGGGACAACTAATGAAAAACTGTTTTTT
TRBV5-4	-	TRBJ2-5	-	CASSSDSLETQYF	TGTGCCAGCAGCTCCGACAGTTTGGAGACCCAGTACTTC
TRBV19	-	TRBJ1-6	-	CASTSRQANSPLHF	TGTGCCAGTACTTCCCGACAGGCCAATTCACCCCTCCACTTT
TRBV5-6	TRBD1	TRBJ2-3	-	CASSLSPQGAPSTDTQYF	TGTGCCAGCAGCTTGTCGCCACAGGGGGCCCCTAGCACAGATACGCAGTATTTT
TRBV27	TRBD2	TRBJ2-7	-	CACGRQGVGEQYF	TGTGCCTGCGGGAGGCAGGGTGTCGGCGAGCAGTACTTC
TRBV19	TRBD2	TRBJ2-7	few	CASSIGGGSSYEQYF	TGTGCCAGTAGTATCGGCGGGGGGAGCTCCTACGAGCAGTACTTC
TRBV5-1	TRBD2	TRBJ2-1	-	CASSVLAGGDDEQFF	TGCGCCAGCAGCGTACTAGCGGGGGGCGACGATGAGCAGTTCTTC
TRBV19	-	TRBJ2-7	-	CASSSGQNYEQYF	TGTGCCAGTAGTAGTGGACAGAACTACGAGCAGTACTTC
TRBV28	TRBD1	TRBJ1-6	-	CASSFFRTGGREYNSPLHF	TGTGCCAGCAGTTTTTTTCGGACAGGGGGCCGCGAGTATAATTCACCCCTCCACTTT
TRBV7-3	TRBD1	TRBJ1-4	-	CASSLRQGGKLFF	TGTGCCAGCAGCCTGCGACAGGGGGGAAAACTGTTTTTT
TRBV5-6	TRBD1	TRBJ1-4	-	CASSTRTGANEKLFF	TGTGCCAGCAGCACCAGGACAGGGGCTAATGAAAAACTGTTTTTT
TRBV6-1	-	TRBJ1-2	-	CASSEEGTGPYGYTF	TGTGCCAGCAGTGAAGAGGGAACAGGCCCTTATGGCTACACCTTC
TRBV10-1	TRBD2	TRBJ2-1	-	CASSETSGGDYNEQFF	TGCGCCAGCAGTGAAACTAGCGGGGGTGACTACAATGAGCAGTTCTTC
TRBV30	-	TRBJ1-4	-	CAWSGATNEKLFF	TGTGCCTGGAGTGGCGCAACTAATGAAAAACTGTTTTTT
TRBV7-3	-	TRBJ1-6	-	CASSLVGSSYNSPLHF	TGTGCCAGCAGCTTAGTAGGGAGCTCCTATAATTCACCCCTCCACTTT
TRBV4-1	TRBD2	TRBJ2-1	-	CASSQQTSGGASSYNEQFF	TGCGCCAGCAGCCAACAGACTAGCGGGGGTGCGAGCTCCTACAATGAGCAGTTCTTC
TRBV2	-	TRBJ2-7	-	CASSDPDSYEQYF	TGTGCCAGCAGTGACCCAGATTCCTACGAGCAGTACTTC
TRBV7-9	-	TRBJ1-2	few	CASSLADETVPNYGYTF	TGTGCCAGCAGCTTAGCCGACGAGACAGTTCCAAACTATGGCTACACCTTC
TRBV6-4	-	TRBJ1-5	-	CASSYSQTEHF	TGTGCCAGCAGTTACAGTCAGACCGAGCATTTT
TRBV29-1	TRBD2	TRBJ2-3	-	CSGLAGGNLADTQYF	TGCAGCGGTTTAGCGGGGGGGAACCTCGCAGATACGCAGTATTTT
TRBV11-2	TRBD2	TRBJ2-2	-	CASSPLAGGPTGELFF	TGTGCCAGCAGCCCACTAGCGGGGGGGCCCACCGGGGAGCTGTTTTTT
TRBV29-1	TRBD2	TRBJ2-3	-	CSVERAGGRIDTQYF	TGCAGCGTTGAACGGGCGGGGGGGCGGATAGATACGCAGTATTTT
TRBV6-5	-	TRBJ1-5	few	CASSPNSRGQPQHF	TGTGCCAGCAGTCCCAATTCCCGGGGGCAGCCCCAGCATTTT
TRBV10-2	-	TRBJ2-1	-	CASSSPDLGDNEQFF	TGCGCCAGCAGTTCCCCCGACCTAGGGGACAATGAGCAGTTCTTC
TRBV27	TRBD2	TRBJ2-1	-	CASSFSGGEEQFF	TGTGCCAGCAGTTTTAGCGGGGGGGAGGAGCAGTTCTTC
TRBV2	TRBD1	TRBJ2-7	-	CASSKVWDRSSYEQYF	TGTGCCAGCAGCAAGGTCTGGGACAGAAGCTCCTACGAGCAGTACTTC
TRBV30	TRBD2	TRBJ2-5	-	CAWSLLGLAEETQYF	TGTGCCTGGAGTCTCCTGGGACTAGCGGAAGAGACCCAGTACTTC
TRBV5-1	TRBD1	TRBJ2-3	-	CASSLLGQGPTDTQYF	TGCGCCAGCAGCTTGCTCGGACAGGGACCCACAGATACGCAGTATTTT
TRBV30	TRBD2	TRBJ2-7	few	CAFSRGLAGGPDEQYF	TGTGCCTTTAGCCGGGGACTAGCGGGGGGTCCCGACGAGCAGTACTTC
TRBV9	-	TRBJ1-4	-	CASSVGSQESEKLFF	TGTGCCAGCAGCGTAGGTTCACAGGAGTCTGAAAAACTGTTTTTT
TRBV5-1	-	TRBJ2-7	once	CASSLAGVSAYEQYF	TGCGCCAGCAGCTTGGCCGGAGTCAGTGCCTACGAGCAGTACTTC
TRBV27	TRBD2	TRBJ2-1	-	CASSPTSLFF	TGTGCCAGCAGTCCGACTAGCCTGTTCTTC
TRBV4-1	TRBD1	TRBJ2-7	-	CASSFGQDTYEQYF	TGCGCCAGCAGCTTCGGACAGGATACCTACGAGCAGTACTTC
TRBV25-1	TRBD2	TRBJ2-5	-	CASSGGSGGSQETQYF	TGTGCCAGCAGTGGAGGGAGCGGGGGGTCCCAAGAGACCCAGTACTTC
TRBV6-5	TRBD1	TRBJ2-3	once	CASRRDRVGYTQYF	TGTGCCAGCAGACGGGACAGGGTCGGTTATACGCAGTATTTT
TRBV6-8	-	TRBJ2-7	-	CASEGQFSYEQYF	TGTGCCAGCGAAGGACAGTTCTCCTACGAGCAGTACTTC
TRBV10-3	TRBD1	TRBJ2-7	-	CAISSGQGYEQYF	TGTGCCATCAGTTCGGGACAGGGTTACGAGCAGTACTTC
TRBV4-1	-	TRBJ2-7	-	CASSQEVGAKGEQYF	TGCGCCAGCAGCCAAGAGGTTGGCGCTAAGGGGGAGCAGTACTTC
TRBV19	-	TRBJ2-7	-	CASSEMGAEQYF	TGTGCCAGTAGTGAGATGGGGGCCGAGCAGTACTTC
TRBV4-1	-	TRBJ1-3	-	CASSQDRVSSGNTIYF	TGCGCCAGCAGCCAAGACAGGGTTAGCTCTGGAAACACCATATATTTT
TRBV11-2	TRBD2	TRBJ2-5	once	CASSLDRAGGPGGTQYF	TGTGCCAGCAGCTTAGATCGGGCGGGGGGGCCCGGGGGGACCCAGTACTTC
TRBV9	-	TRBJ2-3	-	CASSVGATRLDTQYF	TGTGCCAGCAGCGTAGGGGCCACCCGCCTTGATACGCAGTATTTT
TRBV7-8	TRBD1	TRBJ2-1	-	CASRVSLDRVENEQFF	TGTGCCAGCAGGGTGAGTTTGGACAGGGTGGAAAATGAGCAGTTCTTC
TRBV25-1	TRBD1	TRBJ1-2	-	CASKGQNYGYTF	TGTGCCAGCAAGGGACAGAACTATGGCTACACCTTC
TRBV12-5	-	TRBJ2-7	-	CASAVGRSYEQYF	TGTGCTAGTGCGGTGGGCAGATCCTACGAGCAGTACTTC
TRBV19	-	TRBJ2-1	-	CASSIVTAGEQFF	TGTGCCAGTAGTATAGTGACAGCGGGTGAGCAGTTCTTC
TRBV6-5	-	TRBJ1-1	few	CASSYSNRVAFF	TGTGCCAGCAGTTACTCGAACAGGGTAGCTTTCTTT